The TCR beta chain under discussion was sequenced for a study of blood T cell repertoires in COVID-19. Method: immunoSEQ multiplex PCR; TCRdb's copy keeps in-frame clones and lacks some. The sample yields 200,000 to 250,000 clones, around 87% seen once. There are 16 residues in the CDR3. The V gene's germline CDR1 is SNHLY and CDR2 FYNNEI. Trimming took 3 bases from V and 4 from J; bases not matched to a gene: 10. The TCR originated in a woman aged 45 to 65 who had recovered from COVID-19. The rearrangement links TRBV2 to TRBJ2-3; 7 bases match TRBD2. Sequencing was done on a sample of PBMCs or T cells enriched from blood (not recorded which). CDR3 nucleotide sequence: TGTGCCAGCAGTGAGAATCCGCGGGAGAGGTCAGATACGCAGTATTTT. Its protein is CASSENPRERSDTQYF.